This entry lists 26 T cell receptor beta chains sequenced from one sample in a study of OX40 agonist ivuxolimab in advanced cancers. Generated by immunoSEQ multiplex PCR, the TCRdb table keeps only in-frame clones and is missing some. The sample includes tens of thousands of clones, approximately 83% of them seen just once. The specimen was CD4+ or CD8+ T cells sorted from blood, collected in a trial of the OX40 agonist ivuxolimab. These receptors were obtained from an adult with an advanced solid tumor such as melanoma, head and neck, liver or kidney cancer.

This chain links TRBV6-5 with TRBJ1-4; 7 nucleotides agree with TRBD1. The CDR3 consists of 16 residues. J gave up 8 bases and V 0 bases, and 9 bases lay outside the gene matches. Germline V gene data show CDR1 as MNHEY and CDR2 as SVGAGI. In nucleotides, the CDR3 is TGTGCCAGCAGTTACTCCGCAAGGGGGCTGGGGGAAAAACTGTTTTTT. Amino acids: CASSYSARGLGEKLFF.

This clone has just one count. The chain couples TRBV30 to TRBJ2-3; 11 nucleotides match TRBD1. This CDR3 comprises 13 residues. Germline values: CDR1 GTSNPN, CDR2 SVGIG (reference sequence). With V trimmed by 5 bases and J by 3 bases, 1 base remained unmatched. The CDR3 loop is CAWGQGATDTQYF. DNA of the CDR3: TGTGCCTGGGGACAGGGGGCTACAGATACGCAGTATTTT.

The chain couples TRBV7-2 to TRBJ2-1; TRBD1 agrees at 8 bases. Losses at the gene ends were 1 base for V and 2 bases for J; bases not matched to a gene: 7. Germline loops: CDR1 SGHTA, CDR2 FQGNSA. There are 17 residues in the CDR3. CDR3 sequence: CASSLETGDGPYNEQFF. Here the CDR3 DNA reads TGTGCCAGCAGCTTAGAGACAGGGGATGGTCCCTACAATGAGCAGTTCTTC.

The chain is built from TRBV18 and TRBJ2-5, with D maybe TRBD1 (6 bases). V gave up 1 base and J gave up 0 bases, with 12 bases separating them. CDR3 length: 16 amino acids. Germline lookup yields CDR1 KGHSH and CDR2 LQKENI. This CDR3 reads CASSPQAGEHQETQYF. The CDR3 DNA reads as TGTGCCAGCTCACCACAGGCAGGGGAACACCAAGAGACCCAGTACTTC.

The chain couples TRBV6-6 to TRBJ1-3, with 9 positions matching TRBD1. V was pared by 5 bases and J by 4 bases, with 9 bases of the junction left unmatched. CDR1 and CDR2 (germline): MNHNY, SVGAGI (reference sequence). This CDR3 comprises 16 residues. The CDR3 reads CASSPGQGSTGNTIYF. The CDR3 DNA reads as TGTGCCAGCAGTCCGGGACAGGGTTCGACAGGAAACACCATATATTTT.

The chain uses TRBV12-5 and TRBJ1-4; D call uncertain. The CDR3 has 14 residues. V was trimmed by 9 bases and J by 7 bases, leaving 18 bases between them. CDR1 is LGHNT, CDR2 FRNRAP, per germline. The CDR3 bases are TGTGCTAGCGCCCCCCCCGGGCCGGTTGAAAAACTGTTTTTT. This gives the protein CASAPPGPVEKLFF.

The chain has TRBV6-5 and TRBJ1-5, with 8 bases that match TRBD1. CDR1 is MNHEY and CDR2 is SVGAGI in the germline V gene. V gave up 6 bases and J gave up 1 base; unmatched junction bases: 5. The CDR3 extends over 15 amino acids. The CDR3 here is CASSPDRASNQPQHF. The DNA of the CDR3 is TGTGCCAGCAGCCCGGACAGGGCGAGCAATCAGCCCCAGCATTTT.

The rearrangement uses TRBV7-2 and TRBJ1-4; 7 bases line up with TRBD1. The CDR3 covers 14 residues. Looked up from germline, CDR1 is SGHTA and CDR2 is FQGNSA. The J segment lost 6 bases and the V segment lost 5 bases, leaving 6 bases of the junction unmatched. DNA of the CDR3: TGTGCCAGCAGCCCGCCGGGGACAGATGAAAAACTGTTTTTT. It encodes CASSPPGTDEKLFF.

This clone was recorded once. The rearrangement links TRBV4-3 to TRBJ1-2; a weak D match, TRBD1 (5 bases). The CDR3 extends over 14 amino acids. V was clipped by 1 base and J by 4 bases, with 10 bases between them. The germline V gene has CDR1 LGHNA and CDR2 YSLEER. CDR3 bases: TGCGCCAGCAGCCAAGCCCAGGGCCCCTATGGCTACACCTTC. This codes for CASSQAQGPYGYTF.

The V call is TRBV7-2, the J call TRBJ2-1, with TRBD2 identical over 10 bases. Germline values: CDR1 SGHTA, CDR2 FQGNSA. The CDR3 sequence is 15 residues long. V was pared by 5 bases and J by 7 bases, with 8 bases of the junction left unmatched. CDR3 DNA sequence: TGTGCCAGCAGCCGAAGCGGGGGGGCTGGTAATGAGCAGTTCTTC. Translation gives CASSRSGGAGNEQFF.

V gene TRBV9 combines with J gene TRBJ2-3, with 7 bases matching TRBD1. The CDR3 runs to 16 residues. CDR1 and CDR2 from the germline V gene are SGDLS and YYNGEE. The V and J ends lost 4 bases and 6 bases, in that order; junction bases with no gene match: 14. CDR3 sequence reads: CASSPRTGQTLDTQYF. In nucleotides, the CDR3 is TGTGCCAGCAGCCCCCGGACAGGACAGACGTTGGATACGCAGTATTTT.

This clone has a single count. The chain recombines TRBV10-2 with TRBJ2-5; D possibly uses TRBD1 or TRBD2 (6 bases each). V gave up 6 bases and J gave up 4 bases, with 15 bases separating them. The CDR3 has 14 residues. CDR1 and CDR2 from the germline V gene are WSHSY and SAAADI. The CDR3 loop is CASREGGGVETQYF. The CDR3, as DNA: TGCGCCAGCAGGGAGGGTGGGGGCGTAGAGACCCAGTACTTC.

V is TRBV25-1 and J is TRBJ2-1, with D tentatively TRBD1 (6 bases). The CDR3 is 14 amino acids. The V end was cut by 8 bases, the J end by 2 bases, with 13 bases between. Germline CDR1 and CDR2: MGHDK and SYGVNS. The CDR3 region is CASSTGPTYNEQFF. The CDR3 DNA reads TGTGCCAGCTCGACAGGACCCACCTACAATGAGCAGTTCTTC.

This clone was seen once. The rearrangement links TRBV9 to TRBJ1-1, with unresolved D. In germline, CDR1 is SGDLS, CDR2 YYNGEE. V dropped 0 bases and J dropped 9 bases, with 12 bases sitting between them. CDR3 length: 13 residues. The CDR3 DNA reads as TGTGCCAGCAGCGTAGTTGAGGGAGCACAAGCTTTCTTT. The encoded protein is CASSVVEGAQAFF.

This chain uses TRBV7-2 with TRBJ2-2, with 11 bases fitting TRBD1. The CDR3 has 15 residues. Losses at the gene ends were 5 bases for V and 5 bases for J; bases not matched to a gene: 4. Germline CDR1 reads SGHTA; CDR2 reads FQGNSA. As DNA, the CDR3 is TGTGCCAGCAGCCCCGGGACAGGGGGTACCGGGGAGCTGTTTTTT. This codes for CASSPGTGGTGELFF.

This clone was recorded only once. The CDR3 is CASSLAGTEQETQYF. The CDR3 bases are TGCGCCAGCAGCCTAGCCGGGACAGAACAAGAGACCCAGTACTTC. The V gene is TRBV5-1, the J gene TRBJ2-5; 7 bases align to TRBD1. The CDR3 runs to 15 residues. The junction had 8 bases not matched to a gene; V was cut back by 4 bases and J by 2 bases. Per germline, CDR1 SGHRS and CDR2 YFSETQ.

The table lists this clone with a few counts. This chain connects TRBV14 to TRBJ1-2; D remains unclear. Germline CDR1 SGHDN, CDR2 FVKESK. V gave up 2 bases and J gave up 1 base, with 2 bases separating them. This CDR3 has 12 residues. The CDR3 DNA reads TGTGCCAGCAGCCAATATAACTATGGCTACACCTTC. Translation gives CASSQYNYGYTF. The entire variable domain, with the rest obtained from reference TRBV14 and TRBJ1-2, is as follows: EAGVTQFPSHSVIEKGQTVTLRCDPISGHDNLYWYRRVMGKEIKFLLHFVKESKQDESGMPNNRFLAERTGGTYSTLKVQPAELEDSGVYFCASSQYNYGYTFGSGTRLTVV.

This clone was seen just once. The CDR3 spells CASSSALGVGTDTQYF. The CDR3 coding sequence is TGTGCCAGCAGTTCCGCCCTGGGCGTAGGAACAGATACGCAGTATTTT. The V call is TRBV6-5, the J call TRBJ2-3; unclear D gene. The CDR3 totals 16 residues. Germline CDR1 MNHEY, CDR2 SVGAGI. V lost 4 bases and J lost 3, with 17 bases in between.

The chain links TRBV7-9 to TRBJ2-5, with D perhaps TRBD1 (5 bases). There are 17 residues in the CDR3. Trimming shortened V by 5 bases and J by 4 bases, and 23 bases separated the two germline ends. Germline loops: CDR1 SEHNR, CDR2 FQNEAQ (reference sequence). CDR3 region: CASSHKLPAPRGETQYF. For the CDR3, the DNA is TGTGCCAGCAGCCACAAACTACCGGCTCCTAGGGGAGAGACCCAGTACTTC.

The chain employs TRBV4-2 and TRBJ1-2, with D possibly being TRBD1 (5 bases). Trimming cost V 0 bases and J 8 bases, with 13 bases left between them. The CDR3 runs 14 residues. Germline CDR1 is LGHNA and CDR2 is YNFKEQ. The CDR3 DNA is TGTGCCAGCAGCCAAGATGGTCAGGGAGACGGCTACACCTTC. It is translated as CASSQDGQGDGYTF.

The V gene is TRBV5-8, the J gene TRBJ2-3, with D unclear. The V and J ends lost 0 bases and 1 base respectively, with 3 bases between them. Germline CDR1 and CDR2: SGHTS and YDEGEE. The CDR3 length is 13 residues. CDR3 loop: CASSLVGTDTQYF. The CDR3 DNA reads TGTGCCAGCAGCTTGGTAGGCACAGATACGCAGTATTTT.

The V call is TRBV10-3, the J call TRBJ2-3, with 7 bases identical to TRBD2. Germline-derived CDR1 and CDR2 are ENHRY and SYGVKD. After removal of 6 bases from V and 5 bases from J, the junction contained 11 bases not matched to a gene. This CDR3 is built from 15 residues. CDR3 protein: CAISPQSGVLDTQYF. In DNA, the CDR3 is TGTGCCATCAGCCCTCAGAGCGGGGTCTTAGATACGCAGTATTTT.

The CDR3 loop is CASSFRRGGTTDTQYF. The DNA for the CDR3 is TGTGCCAGCAGCTTCCGCCGCGGGGGAACCACAGATACGCAGTATTTT. This chain links TRBV5-6 with TRBJ2-3, with TRBD2 identical over 7 bases. The ends lost 2 bases at V and 2 bases at J; junction bases unmatched: 8. Germline CDR1 and CDR2: SGHDT and YYEEEE. CDR3 length equals 16 residues.

This clone has a single count. The rearrangement links TRBV5-1 to TRBJ1-1, with D maybe TRBD1 (5 bases). The V and J ends lost 0 bases and 7 bases respectively, with 19 bases between them. Germline lookup yields CDR1 SGHRS and CDR2 YFSETQ. This CDR3 contains 16 residues. Here the CDR3 reads CASSLVGDGLLGEAFF. CDR3 DNA sequence: TGCGCCAGCAGCTTGGTAGGGGATGGGTTGCTTGGTGAAGCTTTCTTT.

The chain uses TRBV7-8 and TRBJ1-5; TRBD1 matches 10 bases. The V and J ends lost 5 bases and 2 bases, in that order; junction bases with no gene match: 0. Germline V gene data show CDR1 as SGHVS and CDR2 as FQNEAQ. This CDR3 is 14 amino acids long. CDR3 coding DNA: TGTGCCAGCAGCGGACAGGGGGGCAATCAGCCCCAGCATTTT. Protein sequence: CASSGQGGNQPQHF.

The genes are TRBV5-6 and TRBJ2-2; 11 bases are a match to TRBD2. This CDR3 is built from 18 residues. The V gene end was trimmed by 3 bases and the J gene end by 4 bases; junction bases not matched to a gene: 11. In germline, CDR1 is SGHDT, CDR2 YYEEEE. The CDR3 region is CASSSTKLAGVFTGELFF. CDR3 nucleotide sequence: TGTGCCAGCAGCTCGACCAAACTAGCGGGGGTTTTCACCGGGGAGCTGTTTTTT.